Reported below is one TCR beta chain. Method: immunoSEQ multiplex PCR; TCRdb's copy keeps in-frame clones and lacks some. The sample records about 240,000 clones, approximately 86% being singletons. This entry comes from a study of blood T cell repertoires in COVID-19. This CDR3 has 15 amino acids. Trimming shortened V by 5 bases and J by 6 bases, and 16 bases separated the two germline ends. Germline CDR1 is MRHNA and CDR2 is SNTAGT. This TCR derives from a woman in her thirties or forties with acute COVID-19. This chain links TRBV6-4 with TRBJ2-2; possibly TRBD1 for D (5 bases). Source material: PBMCs or T cells enriched from blood (not recorded which). The CDR3 loop reads CASSTGHDMAGELFF. CDR3 DNA: TGTGCCAGCAGTACCGGACACGACATGGCCGGGGAGCTGTTTTTT.